This record looks at one T cell receptor (beta chain) sequence and its context. Its antigen is still unknown. The data originate from a study of somatic mutations in cytotoxic T cells in rheumatoid arthritis. Whole-study context: Patient blood was drawn as 30 ml EDTA; the draw came right after diagnosis and before any treatment. Flow cytometry sorted some V beta antibody-stained T-cell populations to nearly 100% purity, V beta1+ cells among them being sequenced for TCRB.

Repertoires were generated with immunoSEQ multiplex PCR, while TCRdb's copy carries only in-frame clones and drops some. The sample lists 8,900 or so clones; roughly 75% were seen once. Study observations and caveats: Levels of CD8+ T-cell clonality in rheumatoid arthritis patients were statistically indistinguishable from those seen in age-matched healthy controls, with no significant difference. Over 20% of CD8+ cells belonged to the largest CD8+ clone in about an eighth of the roughly 65 patients.

The sequenced material came from CD8+ T cells sorted from blood. This TCR came from an adult with rheumatoid arthritis.

CDR3 coding DNA: TGCGCCAGCAGCCAAAGCGGGAGTGCCTCCTACAATGAGCAGTTCTTC. It codes for CASSQSGSASYNEQFF. V is TRBV4-3 and J is TRBJ2-1; TRBD2 aligns across 8 bases. The CDR3 is 16 amino acids. The V gene's germline CDR1 is LGHNA and CDR2 YSLEER. V was clipped by 2 bases and J by 0 bases; unmatched bases: 3.